This TCR beta chain was sequenced for a study of cytomegalovirus exposure and HLA in healthy donors. The ends lost 5 bases at V and 3 bases at J; junction bases unmatched: 3. Germline V CDR1 and CDR2: SGHAT, FQNNGV. The CDR3 extends over 14 amino acids. The count of this clone is one. The assay was immunoSEQ multiplex PCR, and TCRdb's table has in-frame clones only and misses some. The top ten clones hold 8.7% of a sample with over 110,000 clones, roughly 86% of them seen once. This chain joins TRBV11-2 and TRBJ1-2; 10 nucleotides line up with TRBD1. This receptor was taken from a young man in good health and CMV-seropositive. Sequenced material: PBMCs. The CDR3 nucleotides are TGTGCCAGCAGCACGGACAGGGGGGACTATGGCTACACCTTC. Protein: CASSTDRGDYGYTF.